This T cell receptor beta chain is drawn from a study of T-cell reconstitution after alpha-beta-depleted transplantation in children. TCRbeta library construction was performed incorporating unique molecular identifiers. TCRdb itself ran the PCR reads through MiXCR, one entry per CDR3 protein. The top ten hold 4.5% to 7% of the sample, which has 420,000 or so distinct CDR3 sequences, approximately 11% seen once. The germline V gene encodes CDR1 ENHRY and CDR2 SYGVKD. This CDR3 region has 16 residues. The V and J ends lost 3 bases and 6 bases, in that order; junction bases with no gene match: 10. This clonotype was seen ten or more times.

The TCR sequence derives from a human donor who donated a stem cell graft to a child with acute myeloid leukemia. The chain recombines TRBV10-3 with TRBJ2-1, with 8 bases identical to TRBD2. The input for sequencing was PBMCs from the stem cell graft donor, taken from the stem cell graft. In DNA form, the CDR3 reads TGTGCCATCAGTGATTATAGCGGGGTGGCTGGCAATGAGCAGTTCTTC. Its protein is CAISDYSGVAGNEQFF.